This T cell receptor (beta chain) was recorded in a study of blood T cell repertoires in COVID-19. Study in general: Samples of COVID-19 (acute and convalescent) were obtained from the United States, Italy and Spain. T cells, B-cell-depleted T cells, or PBMCs provided the cDNA or gDNA that served as material.

The CDR3 is 14 residues long. The V end lost 4 bases, the J end lost 7 bases, and 17 bases lay between the germline ends. The V gene's germline CDR1 is LGHDT and CDR2 YNNKEL (reference sequence). Original processing notes: Estimates of nucleated cell counts were drawn from the amplification of reference gene primers. This table comes from immunoSEQ multiplex PCR, and its TCRdb copy is limited to in-frame clones, with some not included. V and J calls and clone size follow that table, whereas D and trimming were derived from the DNA. This repertoire shows approximately 78,000 clones, approximately 86% found once; its top ten account for roughly 30%.

Sample: peripheral blood. This clonotype was sampled from a man in his forties or fifties with acute or convalescent COVID-19. The chain uses TRBV3-1 (or the pseudogene TRBV3-2) and TRBJ2-7, with D perhaps TRBD2 (5 bases). DNA of the CDR3: TGTGCCAGCAGCCCGCCGACGGCTACGGGGGAGCAGTACTTC. As protein: CASSPPTATGEQYF.